This is a list of T cell receptor beta chains from one sample in a study of blood T cell repertoires in COVID-19. Measured with immunoSEQ multiplex PCR; TCRdb has only the in-frame clones, and not every one. The data show 62,000 or so clones, with roughly 88% seen just once and roughly 2.4% held by the top ten. Sample: peripheral blood. The receptor set was obtained from a human donor in a cohort sampled during active COVID-19. CDR3s include the opening cysteine and the closing phenylalanine or tryptophan. The D gene is left open where the match is weak. The size entry is marked missing in some rows and otherwise reads once, few, many or a size class.

size | J | V | D | DNA | CDR3
. | TRBJ1-1 | TRBV7-5 | . | TGTGCCAAGCCACCCTCGCGGGTGGGGGGTACTGAAGCTTTCTTT | CAKPPSRVGGTEAFF
once | TRBJ2-3 | TRBV3-1/TRBV3-2 | TRBD2 | TGTGCCAGCAGCCAAGATCGCGGGAGTTATACAGATACGCAGTATTTT | CASSQDRGSYTDTQYF
many | TRBJ1-5 | TRBV27 | TRBD1 | TGTGCCAGCAGACCAGGGACAGGGGCCTCCCGGGGACCCCAGCATTTT | CASRPGTGASRGPQHF
. | TRBJ2-7 | TRBV28 | . | TGTGCCAGCAGTTCCGTGGCAGCGAACTCCTACGAGCAGTACTTC | CASSSVAANSYEQYF
. | TRBJ1-2 | TRBV28 | TRBD1 | TGTGCCAGCTCGGGACAGATCTATGGCTACACCTTC | CASSGQIYGYTF
. | TRBJ1-4 | TRBV7-2 | . | TGTGCCAGCAGCCTGAGGGAATCGGAAAAACTGTTTTTT | CASSLRESEKLFF
. | TRBJ2-1 | TRBV3-1/TRBV3-2 | . | TGTGCCAGCAGCCAAGGAGTAGCCGGATACAATGAGCAGTTCTTC | CASSQGVAGYNEQFF
. | TRBJ1-1 | TRBV6-1 | . | TGTGCCAGCAGTGAAGGGACAGTCCCTGAAGCTTTCTTT | CASSEGTVPEAFF
. | TRBJ1-2 | TRBV7-2 | . | TGTGCCAGCAGCTTAGCGCGTGAAAACTATGGCTACACCTTC | CASSLARENYGYTF
. | TRBJ2-3 | TRBV7-9 | . | TGTGCCAGCAGCTTAGTGGGGGGTTTCACAGATACGCAGTATTTT | CASSLVGGFTDTQYF
. | TRBJ2-3 | TRBV4-1 | . | TGCGCCAGCAGCCTTAGCGGAGATACGCAGTATTTT | CASSLSGDTQYF
. | TRBJ2-5 | TRBV19 | TRBD2 | TGTGCCAGTAGTCCGGGGACTAGCGGGCTGGAGACCCAGTACTTC | CASSPGTSGLETQYF
. | TRBJ1-5 | TRBV2 | TRBD1 | TGTGCCAGCAGTACCGCGGGACAGGGAGGGACGCAGCCCCAGCATTTT | CASSTAGQGGTQPQHF
. | TRBJ1-4 | TRBV10-3 | . | TGTGCCATCAGTGAATGGCAGGGTACAGAAAAACTGTTTTTT | CAISEWQGTEKLFF
. | TRBJ2-7 | TRBV6-5 | . | TGTGCCAGCAGTTACTCGATATGGCCTTCGCGGGGCGAGCAGTACTTC | CASSYSIWPSRGEQYF
. | TRBJ2-1 | TRBV19 | TRBD2 | TGTGCCAGTAGTAGGACTAGCGGGATGTACAATGAGCAGTTCTTC | CASSRTSGMYNEQFF
. | TRBJ1-4 | TRBV9 | . | TGTGCCAGCAGCCGGACCCCCTTGGGGGGGGCAACTAATGAAAAACTGTTTTTT | CASSRTPLGGATNEKLFF
. | TRBJ1-2 | TRBV5-1 | . | TGCGCCAGCAGCTTTGAGGGTAACTATGGCTACACCTTC | CASSFEGNYGYTF
. | TRBJ2-6 | TRBV2 | . | TGTGCCAGCAGTCCCGAAGCAGGGTTCGGGGCCAACGTCCTGACTTTC | CASSPEAGFGANVLTF
. | TRBJ1-1 | TRBV10-3 | . | TGTGCCATCAGTGAGTCAGCTAACACTGAAGCTTTCTTT | CAISESANTEAFF
once | TRBJ1-2 | TRBV6-5 | . | TGTGCCAGCAGTTACTCGAAAAGGTCAGGCTATGGCTACACCTTC | CASSYSKRSGYGYTF
. | TRBJ2-3 | TRBV6-4 | . | TGTGCCAGCAGTGATCAACAGGGCACAGATACGCAGTATTTT | CASSDQQGTDTQYF
. | TRBJ1-6 | TRBV28 | . | TGTGCCAGCAGTTTAGATGCGGGGGCTAATTCACCCCTCCACTTT | CASSLDAGANSPLHF
. | TRBJ2-1 | TRBV11-2 | . | TGTGCCAGCAGCCAGGGGCAGAGGGTGGATGAGCAGTTCTTC | CASSQGQRVDEQFF
once | TRBJ1-4 | TRBV6-5 | TRBD1 | TGTGCCAGCAGTAGGGGGACAGAAAGGGTAAAACTGTTTTTT | CASSRGTERVKLFF
. | TRBJ1-5 | TRBV27 | . | TGTGCCAGCAGTTTAGGGGGGGGAAGCAATCAGCCCCAGCATTTT | CASSLGGGSNQPQHF
. | TRBJ1-1 | TRBV24-1 | . | TGTGCCACCAGTGACTCGAGGACGGGGTGGCGGAACACTGAAGCTTTCTTT | CATSDSRTGWRNTEAFF
once | TRBJ2-3 | TRBV27 | TRBD2 | TGTGCCAGCAGTTTATTTCCCAACCCAGCGGGAAGCACAGATACGCAGTATTTT | CASSLFPNPAGSTDTQYF
. | TRBJ2-1 | TRBV4-1 | TRBD2 | TGCGCCAGCAGCCCCCGGGGCTCCGGGAGGAATGAGCAGTTCTTC | CASSPRGSGRNEQFF
. | TRBJ2-1 | TRBV7-9 | . | TGTGCCAGCAGCTCCCTAGTAGGCCAGTTCTTC | CASSSLVGQFF
. | TRBJ2-5 | TRBV30 | TRBD1 | TGTGCCTGGAGCACAGGGGCGGAGACCCAGTACTTC | CAWSTGAETQYF
. | TRBJ1-1 | TRBV12-3/TRBV12-4 | TRBD1 | TGTGCCAGCAGCTGGACAGGGAACACTGAAGCTTTCTTT | CASSWTGNTEAFF
. | TRBJ1-4 | TRBV4-3 | TRBD1 | TGCGCCAGCAGCCTGACAGGGATCGGGGAAAAACTGTTTTTT | CASSLTGIGEKLFF
. | TRBJ1-3 | TRBV6-5 | . | TGTGCCAGCAGTTACTCGGCAGGGGCGCGGGTGGACACCATATATTTT | CASSYSAGARVDTIYF
. | TRBJ1-4 | TRBV18 | . | TGTGCCAGCTCACCACTTTGGCAGGGCGATGAAAAACTGTTTTTT | CASSPLWQGDEKLFF
. | TRBJ1-3 | TRBV5-6 | . | TGTGCCAGCAGCTCCGACACTAGGGGGACTGGAAACACCATATATTTT | CASSSDTRGTGNTIYF
. | TRBJ1-5 | TRBV19 | . | TGTGCCAGTAGTAGCGGTGCGGTGAGCAATCAGCCCCAGCATTTT | CASSSGAVSNQPQHF
. | TRBJ2-5 | TRBV7-2 | TRBD2 | TGTGCCAGCAGCTTAGGTGGAGCGGGAGTGTGGGAGACCCAGTACTTC | CASSLGGAGVWETQYF
. | TRBJ2-7 | TRBV5-1 | . | TGCGCCAGCAGCTTGGCCGCAGGACAGTATTACGAGCAGTACTTC | CASSLAAGQYYEQYF